The rows below give T cell receptor beta chains drawn from one sample of a study of T-cell reconstitution after alpha-beta-depleted transplantation in children. Using its own MiXCR run on the PCR reads, TCRdb lists one record per CDR3 protein. This sample yields some 460,000 distinct CDR3 sequences, of which 16% are seen a single time; under 30% belongs to the top ten. Sequenced here: PBMCs, mostly from graft donor cells, sampled 360 days after TCRalphabeta/CD19-depleted stem cell transplant. These receptor sequences come from a boy in the first two years of life who had a stem cell transplant for Wiskott-Aldrich syndrome, so the T cells may come from the graft donor. The CDR3 runs from the conserved cysteine through the conserved F or W. D genes are given only for firm matches. Only part of the rows carry a size: once, few, many, or a class if the clone is expanded.

j_call: TRBJ2-1; v_call: TRBV5-1; d_call: -; clone_size: few; cdr3_nt: TGCGCCAGCAGCTTGGCTCTAAGTACGTCCTACAATGAGCAGTTCTTC; cdr3_aa: CASSLALSTSYNEQFF
j_call: TRBJ2-1; v_call: TRBV24-1; d_call: -; clone_size: few; cdr3_nt: TGTGCCACCAGATCCAGGTTCTACAATGAGCAGTTCTTC; cdr3_aa: CATRSRFYNEQFF
j_call: TRBJ2-1; v_call: TRBV20-1; d_call: -; clone_size: -; cdr3_nt: TGCAGTGCTAGAGATCGGTTCCCGGGCAATGAGCAGTTCTTC; cdr3_aa: CSARDRFPGNEQFF
j_call: TRBJ1-5; v_call: TRBV6-2/TRBV6-3; d_call: -; clone_size: -; cdr3_nt: TGTGCCAGCAGTTACTCAGGGGGACGAAGCAATCAGCCCCAGCATTTT; cdr3_aa: CASSYSGGRSNQPQHF
j_call: TRBJ2-7; v_call: TRBV12-3/TRBV12-4; d_call: TRBD2; clone_size: many; cdr3_nt: TGTGCCAGCAGTCCCCGGACTAGCGGGGGGCCCTACTCCTACGAGCAGTACTTC; cdr3_aa: CASSPRTSGGPYSYEQYF
j_call: TRBJ2-1; v_call: TRBV4-2; d_call: TRBD2; clone_size: few; cdr3_nt: TGTGCCAGCAGCCAAGTGAGCGGGGGGGGCAATGAGCAGTTCTTC; cdr3_aa: CASSQVSGGGNEQFF
j_call: TRBJ2-1; v_call: TRBV12-3/TRBV12-4; d_call: -; clone_size: -; cdr3_nt: TGTGCCAGCAGTTTAAGTGGGTGGGGGCTGCTCTACAATGAGCAGTTCTTC; cdr3_aa: CASSLSGWGLLYNEQFF
j_call: TRBJ2-3; v_call: TRBV5-1; d_call: -; clone_size: -; cdr3_nt: TGCGCCAGCAGGGCCGGGGATACAGATACGCAGTATTTT; cdr3_aa: CASRAGDTDTQYF
j_call: TRBJ2-7; v_call: TRBV2; d_call: -; clone_size: -; cdr3_nt: TGTGCCAGCAATTGGGGCTACTCCTACGAGCAGTACTTC; cdr3_aa: CASNWGYSYEQYF
j_call: TRBJ2-2; v_call: TRBV12-3/TRBV12-4; d_call: TRBD2; clone_size: few; cdr3_nt: TGTGCCAGCAGGACTAGCTTGGTAGCCGGGGAGCTGTTTTTT; cdr3_aa: CASRTSLVAGELFF
j_call: TRBJ2-3; v_call: TRBV4-1; d_call: TRBD1; clone_size: few; cdr3_nt: TGCGCCAGCAGCCACACCGGGACAGGGACCATCTACACAGATACGCAGTATTTT; cdr3_aa: CASSHTGTGTIYTDTQYF
j_call: TRBJ1-1; v_call: TRBV11-1; d_call: -; clone_size: -; cdr3_nt: TGTGCCAGCAGCTTAGTAGCCTTCTCAGGGTTAAGGAACACTGAAGCTTTCTTT; cdr3_aa: CASSLVAFSGLRNTEAFF
j_call: TRBJ2-7; v_call: TRBV4-1; d_call: -; clone_size: few; cdr3_nt: TGCGCCAGCAGCCAAGATACGGGGATGCATCGCGAGCAGTACTTC; cdr3_aa: CASSQDTGMHREQYF
j_call: TRBJ2-3; v_call: TRBV7-9; d_call: -; clone_size: few; cdr3_nt: TGTGCCAGCAGCCGACATGTGCCTGGCACAGATACGCAGTATTTT; cdr3_aa: CASSRHVPGTDTQYF
j_call: TRBJ2-1; v_call: TRBV10-3; d_call: -; clone_size: -; cdr3_nt: TGTGCCATCACGCGACAGGGCGGGGATGAGCAGTTCTTC; cdr3_aa: CAITRQGGDEQFF
j_call: TRBJ2-7; v_call: TRBV5-1; d_call: -; clone_size: -; cdr3_nt: TGCGCCAGCAGCCTGGAACCCGGGGCCAATAACGAGCAGTACTTC; cdr3_aa: CASSLEPGANNEQYF
j_call: TRBJ2-3; v_call: TRBV20-1; d_call: TRBD1; clone_size: -; cdr3_nt: TGCAGGGCAGGGACAGGGAATAGCAGGGATACGCAGTATTTT; cdr3_aa: CRAGTGNSRDTQYF
j_call: TRBJ1-3; v_call: TRBV28; d_call: TRBD1; clone_size: -; cdr3_nt: TGTGCCAGCAGTTCCCGACAGGGTTGGAACACCATATATTTT; cdr3_aa: CASSSRQGWNTIYF
j_call: TRBJ2-7; v_call: TRBV29-1; d_call: TRBD2; clone_size: -; cdr3_nt: TGCAGCGTGTCCTCGGGAGGGAGGGAGCAGTACTTC; cdr3_aa: CSVSSGGREQYF
j_call: TRBJ1-1; v_call: TRBV15; d_call: -; clone_size: few; cdr3_nt: TGTGCCACCAGCAGAGATGGGAGGGCGAACACTGAAGCTTTCTTT; cdr3_aa: CATSRDGRANTEAFF
j_call: TRBJ2-3; v_call: TRBV12-3/TRBV12-4; d_call: -; clone_size: few; cdr3_nt: TGTGCCAGCAGTTTAAGAAGGGGCGCGGGGACAGATACGCAGTATTTT; cdr3_aa: CASSLRRGAGTDTQYF
j_call: TRBJ1-1; v_call: TRBV6-5; d_call: -; clone_size: few; cdr3_nt: TGTGCCAGCAGTTACTTAACAGGGAGAGCTTTCTTT; cdr3_aa: CASSYLTGRAFF
j_call: TRBJ2-7; v_call: TRBV28; d_call: TRBD1; clone_size: -; cdr3_nt: TGTGCCGAAGGGGACAGATCCTACGAGCAGTACTTC; cdr3_aa: CAEGDRSYEQYF
j_call: TRBJ1-5; v_call: TRBV19; d_call: -; clone_size: -; cdr3_nt: TGTGCCAGTAGCCCTCGTCAGCCCCAGCATTTT; cdr3_aa: CASSPRQPQHF
j_call: TRBJ2-3; v_call: TRBV6-5; d_call: -; clone_size: -; cdr3_nt: TGTGCCAGCAGCTACAGGGTTGGCACAGATACGCAGTATTTT; cdr3_aa: CASSYRVGTDTQYF
j_call: TRBJ2-2; v_call: TRBV3-1; d_call: -; clone_size: -; cdr3_nt: TGTGCCAGCAGCTCGGGACCCCCGGCCCCCGCCGGGGAGCTGTTTTTT; cdr3_aa: CASSSGPPAPAGELFF